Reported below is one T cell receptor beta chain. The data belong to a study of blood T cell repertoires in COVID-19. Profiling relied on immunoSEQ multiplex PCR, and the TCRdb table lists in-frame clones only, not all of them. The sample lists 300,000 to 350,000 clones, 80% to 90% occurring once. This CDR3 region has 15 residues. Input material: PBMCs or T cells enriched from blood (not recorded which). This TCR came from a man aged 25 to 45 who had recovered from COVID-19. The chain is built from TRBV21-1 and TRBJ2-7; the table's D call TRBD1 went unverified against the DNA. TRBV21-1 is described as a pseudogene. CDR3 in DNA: TGTGCCAGCAGCCCCGGGACAGAGAGCTCCTACGAGCAGTACTTC. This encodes CASSPGTESSYEQYF.